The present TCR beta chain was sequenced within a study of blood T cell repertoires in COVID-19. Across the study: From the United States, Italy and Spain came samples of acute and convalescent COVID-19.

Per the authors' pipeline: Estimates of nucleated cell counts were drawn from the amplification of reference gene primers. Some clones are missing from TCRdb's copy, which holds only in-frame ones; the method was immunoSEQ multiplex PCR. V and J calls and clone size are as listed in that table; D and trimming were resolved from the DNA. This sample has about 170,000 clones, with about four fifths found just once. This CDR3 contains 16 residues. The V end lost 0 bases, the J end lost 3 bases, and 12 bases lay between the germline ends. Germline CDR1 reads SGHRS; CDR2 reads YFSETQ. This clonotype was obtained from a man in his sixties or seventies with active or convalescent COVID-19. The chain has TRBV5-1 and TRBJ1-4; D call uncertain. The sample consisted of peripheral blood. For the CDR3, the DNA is TGCGCCAGCAGCTTGGCGTCGATACGAGCTAATGAAAAACTGTTTTTT. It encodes CASSLASIRANEKLFF.